This TCR beta chain was sequenced during a study of shared clonotypes between healthy human individuals (dated by TCRdb to 2018 to 2020). At the level of the whole study: Three men and two women, aged 18 to 49 years, made up the cohort. For each donor, CD4 naive and CD4 memory were each run on three plates, CD8 naive on two plates, and CD8 memory on one plate. To estimate repertoire size and how much clonotypes are shared between individuals, the study performed deep sequencing of blood TCR repertoires from roughly five healthy adults. To increase sequencing depth and limit assay-specific biases, TCR repertoire library preparation and sequencing were carried out by different laboratories using diverse techniques. Between about 0.85 and 9.5 billion PBMCs per donor were obtained by leukapheresis. Overall study outcomes, separate from this receptor: Naive subsets generally had larger estimated clonotype richness than memory subsets did. Compared with non-shared clonotypes, the clonotypes found in all four sorted-subset donors had higher generation probabilities. Even with the large sequencing depth, rarefaction of the sorted-subset datasets indicated that sequencing was incomplete. Pairwise subsampling led to the expectation that sequencing depth would affect the degree of clonotype sharing among donors. Sampling was limited to blood, and TCR repertoires in tissue likely differ from TCR repertoires in blood. Because the study included a small number of donors, the genetic and exposure-history diversity represented was limited. Sharing across four donors was observed for around 4.8% of naive CD4, over 3% of naive CD8, roughly 2.4% of memory CD4, and around 0.42% of memory CD8 clonotypes.

The donors were healthy, HIV-negative adults with no recently reported acute infections or vaccinations. All donors were Caucasian adults living in Nashville, Tennessee, USA. Magnetic negative selection was used to enrich CD4+ T cells, after which naive cells were positively selected on CD45RA and the negative fraction became the memory subset. After blood collection by leukapheresis, PBMCs were isolated using Ficoll-Histopaque density gradient centrifugation and then cryopreserved in the vapor phase of liquid nitrogen. Analytical flow cytometry was used to check the purity and quantity of each magnetically sorted T cell population. Genomic DNA was isolated from every sorted fraction and measured by UV absorbance on a Nanodrop 2000c. Using the deep immunoSEQ assay, TCR CDR3 regions were amplified from genomic DNA by multiplex PCR. Genomic DNA extracted from each cell subset was distributed evenly over all wells of several immunoSEQ 96-well plates, and each plate served as one replicate. For sorted subsets, around 0.2 ug of genomic DNA, equivalent to around 31,000 T cell genomes, went into each replicate PCR. Purified libraries were quantified with a Qubit 3.0 fluorometer, sized on a Bioanalyzer 2100, and re-quantified with the KAPA Library Quantification kit. Each immunoSEQ 96-well plate was sequenced on its own single-read 150-cycle Illumina NextSeq 550 flow cell. The published analysis was carried out like this. Because the immunoSEQ output included only junctional sequences and no quality scores, the filtering could not be the same as the filtering used for full-length reads. Sequences were annotated with PyIR, a Python wrapper for IgBLAST v1.9, and V/J genes and CDR3 were assigned using IMGT germline references. Reads were removed for weak V/J assignments (E-value above 1e-6), missing CDR3, stop codons, out-of-frame junctions, or ambiguous translated residues. V3J clonotypes were defined as sequences sharing the same inferred V gene, J gene, and CDR3 amino acid sequence. Percentage overlap between repertoires was calculated by dividing the number of shared unique clonotypes by the size of the smaller repertoire. Three approaches were used to assess repertoire richness: RTK rarefaction, the Chao1 estimator, and Recon v2.1 estimates of unobserved clonotypes. Generation probabilities for all TCRbeta clonotypes obtained by the gDNA method from a handful of donors were computed using OLGA. TCRdb limited this immuneACCESS table to in-frame rearrangements with V and J called. A share of clones is missing; checked studies link under half to unresolved V genes, and the rest is unexplained. Clone size and the V and J calls come from that table; the DNA yielded D and trimming. The sample yields over 2 million clones; 85% to 95% were counted once. The ten most abundant clones make up 0.37% of the sample.

The germline V gene (reference sequence) specifies SEHNR as CDR1 and FQNEAQ as CDR2. There are 15 amino acids in the CDR3, from cysteine to phenylalanine inclusive. Of the read, only the CDR3 DNA is kept; its 45 bases are in frame from base 1. Compared with germline, V lacks 1 base and J lacks 6 bases; bases without a gene match: 8. As regards this clone: The specificity of this receptor is unknown. No much larger clone is present one base from it, and per-base qualities are unavailable. This sample also contains other DNA sequences that code for the same CDR3.

The receptor's source is a man in his late teens or twenties in good health. Some clones in this sample may be carry-over from other donors' samples. The rearranged segments are TRBV7-9 and TRBJ2-7; TRBD1 fits 8 bases in the junction. Sequencing input: naive CD4+ T cells from PBMCs. The sample's cell subset or site, from its label and the paper: CD45RA+ positively selected. The CDR3 protein sequence reads: CASSLGGQGALEQYF. DNA sequence: TGTGCCAGCAGCTTAGGTGGCCAGGGGGCGCTCGAGCAGTACTTC. With the rest looked up from the reference TRBV7-9 and TRBJ2-7 genes rather than sequenced, the full variable domain is DTGVSQNPRHKITKRGQNVTFRCDPISEHNRLYWYRQTLGQGPEFLTYFQNEAQLEKSRLLSDRFSAERPKGSFSTLEIQRTEQGDSAMYLCASSLGGQGALEQYFGPGTRLTVT.